This paragraph covers one T cell receptor beta chain sequence. The target antigen is unknown. Trimming cost V 4 bases and J 6 bases; bases outside gene matches: 4. CDR3 length: 14 amino acids. In germline, CDR1 is SGHVS, CDR2 FQNEAQ. Using RNA transcripts, the TCR beta CDR3 regions were amplified. A first-round RT-PCR used HTBI primers, followed by a second-round multiplex PCR. Via MiXCR, TCRdb re-called the multiplex PCR reads, giving one row per CDR3 protein. Of hundreds of thousands of distinct CDR3 sequences listed, roughly 20% are singletons. The sample comes from a study of Graves' ophthalmopathy and Graves' hyperthyroidism. General study results and limits: Using 13 signatures, a model distinguished ophthalmopathy from stable hyperthyroidism, reaching about 89% sensitivity and 65% to 84% specificity.

Someone took the PBMCs out of about 10 ml of fresh peripheral blood. The chain combines TRBV7-8 with TRBJ2-2, with 8 positions matching TRBD2. Specimen: peripheral blood. This clonotype was obtained from a young woman with stable Graves' hyperthyroidism. Some clones in this sample may be carry-over from other donors' samples. The CDR3 coding sequence is TGTGCCAGCAGCTCCGGGACTAGGGCCGGGGAGCTGTTTTTT. This gives the protein CASSSGTRAGELFF.